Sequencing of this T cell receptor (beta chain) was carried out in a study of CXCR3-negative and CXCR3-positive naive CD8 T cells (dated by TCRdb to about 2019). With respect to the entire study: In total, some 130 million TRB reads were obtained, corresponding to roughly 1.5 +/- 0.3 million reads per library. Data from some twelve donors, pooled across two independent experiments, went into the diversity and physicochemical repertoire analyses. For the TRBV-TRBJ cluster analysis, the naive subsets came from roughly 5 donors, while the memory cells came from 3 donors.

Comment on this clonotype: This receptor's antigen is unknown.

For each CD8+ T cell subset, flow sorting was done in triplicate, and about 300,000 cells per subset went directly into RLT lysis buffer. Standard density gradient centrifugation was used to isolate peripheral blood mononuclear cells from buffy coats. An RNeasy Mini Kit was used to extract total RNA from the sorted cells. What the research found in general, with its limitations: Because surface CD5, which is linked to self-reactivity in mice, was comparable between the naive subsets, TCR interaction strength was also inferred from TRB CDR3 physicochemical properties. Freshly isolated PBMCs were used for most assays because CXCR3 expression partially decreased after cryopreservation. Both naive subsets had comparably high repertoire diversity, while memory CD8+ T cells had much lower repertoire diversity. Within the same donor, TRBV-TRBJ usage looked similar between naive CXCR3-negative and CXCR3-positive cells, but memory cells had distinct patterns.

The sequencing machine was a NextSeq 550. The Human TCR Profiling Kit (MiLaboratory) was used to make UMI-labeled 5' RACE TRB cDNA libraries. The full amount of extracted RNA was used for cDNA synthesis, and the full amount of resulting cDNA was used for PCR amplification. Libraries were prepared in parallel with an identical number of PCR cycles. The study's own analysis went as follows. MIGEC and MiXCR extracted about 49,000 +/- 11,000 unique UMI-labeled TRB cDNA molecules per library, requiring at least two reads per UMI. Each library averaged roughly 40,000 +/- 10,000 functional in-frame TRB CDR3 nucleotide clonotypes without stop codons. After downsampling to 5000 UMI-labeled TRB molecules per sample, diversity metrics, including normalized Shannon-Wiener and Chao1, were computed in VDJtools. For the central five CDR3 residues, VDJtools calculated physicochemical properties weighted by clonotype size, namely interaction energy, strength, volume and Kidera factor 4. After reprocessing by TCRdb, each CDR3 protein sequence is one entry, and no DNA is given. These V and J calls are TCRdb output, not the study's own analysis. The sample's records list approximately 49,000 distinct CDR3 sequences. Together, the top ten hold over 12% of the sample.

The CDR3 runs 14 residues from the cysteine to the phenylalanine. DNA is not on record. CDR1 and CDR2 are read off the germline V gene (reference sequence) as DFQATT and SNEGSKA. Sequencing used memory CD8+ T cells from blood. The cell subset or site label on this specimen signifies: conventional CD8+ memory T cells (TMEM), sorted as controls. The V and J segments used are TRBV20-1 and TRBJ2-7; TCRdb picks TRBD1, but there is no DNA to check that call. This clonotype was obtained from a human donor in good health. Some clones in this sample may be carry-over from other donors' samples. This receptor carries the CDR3 CSARLGQGIHEQYF.